Below, 19 T cell receptor beta chains from the same sample are listed, as sequenced in a study of blood T cell repertoires in COVID-19. Sequenced by immunoSEQ multiplex PCR; TCRdb stores in-frame clones only, minus some. Altogether roughly 150,000 clones are present, around four fifths being singletons, with the ten largest covering over 5%. Sequences were obtained from PBMCs or T cells enriched from blood (not recorded which). The receptors originated from a man in his 70s who had been exposed to COVID-19.

The chain combines TRBV3-1 (or the pseudogene TRBV3-2) with TRBJ2-3; 8 bases map to TRBD2. This CDR3 comprises 14 residues. V lost 4 bases and J lost 5; bases outside the gene matches: 5. CDR1 and CDR2 from the germline V gene are LGHDT and YNNKEL (reference sequence). The CDR3 nucleotides are TGTGCCAGCAGCCTTAGCGGGAAGGGAGATACGCAGTATTTT. Protein sequence: CASSLSGKGDTQYF.

The chain uses TRBV11-3 and TRBJ2-2; 7 bases are a match to TRBD2. Per germline, CDR1 SGHNT and CDR2 YENEEA. This CDR3 has 12 residues. The ends lost 7 bases at V and 4 bases at J; junction bases unmatched: 0. CDR3 in DNA: TGTGCCAGCACGGGGGGCACCGGGGAGCTGTTTTTT. Protein: CASTGGTGELFF.

V and J are TRBV19 and TRBJ1-1; a possible D gene is TRBD1 (6 bases). Germline V gene data show CDR1 as LNHDA and CDR2 as SQIVND (reference sequence). This CDR3 spans 13 amino acids. Trimming removed 5 bases at V and 7 bases at J, with 14 bases between. This CDR3 reads CASSPRRGNEAFF. The CDR3 DNA follows: TGTGCCAGTAGTCCCCGCAGGGGCAATGAAGCTTTCTTT.

V usage is TRBV6-5 and J usage is TRBJ2-5; the match to TRBD2 covers 10 bases. V lost 6 bases, J lost 3 bases, and 7 bases stayed unmatched. The CDR3 sequence is 15 residues long. Germline values: CDR1 MNHEY, CDR2 SVGAGI. Written as DNA, the CDR3 is TGTGCCAGCAGCACATGGACTAGCGGAAAAGAGACCCAGTACTTC. Encoded protein: CASSTWTSGKETQYF.

V is TRBV5-6 and J is TRBJ1-5; D is ambiguous. Trimming took off 0 bases at V and 3 bases at J, with 10 bases between the two ends. Germline CDR1 SGHDT, CDR2 YYEEEE. CDR3 length: 15 amino acids. CDR3 protein: CASSLVGRDNQPQHF. The CDR3 coding sequence is TGTGCCAGCAGCTTGGTCGGACGGGACAATCAGCCCCAGCATTTT.

This chain links TRBV7-2 with TRBJ2-7; 11 bases agree with TRBD2. The V and J ends lost 3 bases and 3 bases, in that order; junction bases with no gene match: 4. The germline V gene has CDR1 SGHTA and CDR2 FQGNSA. The CDR3 has 15 amino acids. CDR3 region: CASSFRTSGSYEQYF. CDR3 coding DNA: TGTGCCAGCAGCTTTCGAACTAGCGGGAGCTACGAGCAGTACTTC. The full variable domain, completed using reference TRBV7-2 and TRBJ2-7, is GAGVSQSPSNKVTEKGKDVELRCDPISGHTALYWYRQSLGQGLEFLIYFQGNSAPDKSGLPSDRFSAERTGGSVSTLTIQRTQQEDSAVYLCASSFRTSGSYEQYFGPGTRLTVT.

The chain has TRBV3-1 (or the pseudogene TRBV3-2) and TRBJ1-1, with D unclear. Per germline, CDR1 LGHDT and CDR2 YNNKEL (reference sequence). V was cut by 5 bases and J by 1 base, with 11 bases left in between. The CDR3 totals 14 residues. Here the CDR3 DNA reads TGTGCCAGCAGCGACCTTACAGCGAACACTGAAGCTTTCTTT. It translates to CASSDLTANTEAFF.

V is TRBV6-5 and J is TRBJ1-4; 8 bases align to TRBD1. The junction had 6 bases not matched to a gene; V was cut back by 5 bases and J by 4 bases. This CDR3 is built from 15 residues. Germline V gene sequence: CDR1 MNHEY, CDR2 SVGAGI. This CDR3 is CASSPGTGLNEKLFF. CDR3 bases: TGTGCCAGCAGTCCCGGGACAGGACTTAATGAAAAACTGTTTTTT.

This clone was counted ten times or more. The chain is built from TRBV20-1 and TRBJ1-1, with D possibly TRBD1 on 6 matching bases. The V gene's germline CDR1 is DFQATT and CDR2 SNEGSKA (reference sequence). The CDR3 runs 11 residues. V was trimmed by 5 bases and J by 3 bases, leaving 7 bases between them. The CDR3 DNA reads as TGCAGTGCTGCAGGGGACACTGAAGCTTTCTTT. Its protein is CSAAGDTEAFF.

The chain carries TRBV19 and TRBJ1-1; D is perhaps TRBD1 (5 bases). Germline V gene data show CDR1 as LNHDA and CDR2 as SQIVND (reference sequence). V was clipped by 4 bases and J by 5 bases, with 14 bases between them. The CDR3 sequence is 14 residues long. In DNA, the CDR3 is TGTGCCAGTAGTACAGACCGGCGGGGGACTGAAGCTTTCTTT. This encodes CASSTDRRGTEAFF.

This rearrangement joins TRBV14 to TRBJ2-7; D possibly corresponds to TRBD1 (5 bases). The germline V and J ends were trimmed by 4 bases and 9 bases, with 13 bases remaining between them. The CDR3 contains 12 residues. Germline loops: CDR1 SGHDN, CDR2 FVKESK. The CDR3 sequence: CASSPSGSGQYF. CDR3 DNA sequence: TGTGCCAGCAGCCCATCAGGGTCCGGGCAGTACTTC.

V usage is TRBV21-1 and J usage is TRBJ2-1; the D call of TRBD1 is as the table states it, not checked on the DNA. TRBV21-1 is an annotated pseudogene. CDR3 length: 16 residues. CDR3 nucleotide sequence: TGTGCCATCCTGGTGGGACAGGGGGTCGTAGGCAATGAGCAGTTCTTC. Protein product: CAILVGQGVVGNEQFF.

The V and J genes are TRBV11-2 and TRBJ2-7; 16 bases map to TRBD2. The CDR3 spans 17 residues. Germline V CDR1 and CDR2: SGHAT, FQNNGV. The V and J ends lost 4 bases and 4 bases, in that order; junction bases with no gene match: 7. CDR3 loop: CASSSGTSGRAGYEQYF. Written as DNA, the CDR3 is TGTGCCAGCAGCTCCGGGACTAGCGGGAGGGCCGGGTACGAGCAGTACTTC.

V gene TRBV19 combines with J gene TRBJ2-7; 9 nucleotides match TRBD1. The CDR3 extends over 15 amino acids. Trimming at V came to 3 bases and at J to 2 bases, leaving 5 bases not matched to a gene. In germline, CDR1 is LNHDA, CDR2 SQIVND (reference sequence). The CDR3 DNA is TGTGCCAGTAGTATCTCACAGGGGGCAGCCTACGAGCAGTACTTC. Its translation is CASSISQGAAYEQYF. The variable domain in full, completed from reference TRBV19 and TRBJ2-7, reads DGGITQSPKYLFRKEGQNVTLSCEQNLNHDAMYWYRQDPGQGLRLIYYSQIVNDFQKGDIAEGYSVSREKKESFPLTVTSAQKNPTAFYLCASSISQGAAYEQYFGPGTRLTVT.

V usage is TRBV14 and J usage is TRBJ1-4, with D unresolved. The germline gives CDR1 SGHDN, CDR2 FVKESK. This CDR3 region has 15 residues. The V and J ends lost 1 base and 8 bases respectively, with 14 bases between them. The CDR3 DNA is TGTGCCAGCAGCCAAGGTGGAGGTACCTTCGAAAAACTGTTTTTT. Protein sequence: CASSQGGGTFEKLFF. The complete variable domain, with remaining parts taken from reference TRBV14 and TRBJ1-4, reads EAGVTQFPSHSVIEKGQTVTLRCDPISGHDNLYWYRRVMGKEIKFLLHFVKESKQDESGMPNNRFLAERTGGTYSTLKVQPAELEDSGVYFCASSQGGGTFEKLFFGSGTQLSVL.

The V gene is TRBV18, the J gene TRBJ1-4; no definite D call. Germline CDR1 reads KGHSH; CDR2 reads LQKENI. The CDR3 contains 14 residues. V lost 5 bases and J lost 4, with 11 bases in between. DNA for the CDR3: TGTGCCAGCTCAAAGACCAGGTTTAATGAAAAACTGTTTTTT. Amino acid sequence: CASSKTRFNEKLFF.

J is TRBJ1-1 and V is TRBV29-1; 9 bases are shared with TRBD1. The V gene's germline CDR1 is SQVTM and CDR2 ANQGSEA. The ends lost 7 bases at V and 9 bases at J; junction bases unmatched: 9. This CDR3 spans 12 amino acids. The CDR3 region has the DNA TGCAGCGCCGAGGGACAGGGTGCAAAAGCTTTCTTT. Protein: CSAEGQGAKAFF.

Concerning this clone: Different DNA sequences within this sample yield the same CDR3. This chain joins TRBV10-2 and TRBJ1-1; the D gene is possibly TRBD1 (5 bases). Germline lookup yields CDR1 WSHSY and CDR2 SAAADI. V lost 2 bases, J lost 4 bases, and 8 bases lay in between. The CDR3 sequence is 13 residues long. CDR3 sequence: CASSEQGRTEAFF. DNA of the CDR3: TGCGCCAGCAGTGAGCAGGGTCGCACTGAAGCTTTCTTT.

The genes are TRBV12-3 or TRBV12-4 and TRBJ1-5, with D possibly TRBD1 on 5 matching bases. The CDR3 has 13 amino acids. V was trimmed by 5 bases and J by 7 bases, leaving 12 bases between them. CDR3 residues: CASSRGGDQPQHF. The CDR3 region has the DNA TGTGCCAGCAGTCGAGGAGGGGACCAGCCCCAGCATTTT.